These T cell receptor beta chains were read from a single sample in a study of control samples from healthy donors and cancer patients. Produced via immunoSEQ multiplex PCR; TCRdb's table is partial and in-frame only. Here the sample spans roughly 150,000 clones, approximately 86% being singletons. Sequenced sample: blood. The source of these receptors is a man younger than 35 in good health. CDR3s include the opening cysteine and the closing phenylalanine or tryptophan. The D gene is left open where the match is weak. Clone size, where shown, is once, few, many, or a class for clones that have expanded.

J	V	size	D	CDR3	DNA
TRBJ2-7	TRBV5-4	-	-	CASSTGRKSHEQYF	TGTGCCAGCAGCACTGGGAGGAAAAGCCACGAGCAGTACTTC
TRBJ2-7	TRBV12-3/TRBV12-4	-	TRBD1	CASRTGGFNEQYF	TGTGCCAGCAGAACAGGGGGCTTTAACGAGCAGTACTTC
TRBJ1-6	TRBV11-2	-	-	CASSPSRANSPLHF	TGTGCCAGCAGCCCCTCGAGGGCTAATTCACCCCTCCACTTT
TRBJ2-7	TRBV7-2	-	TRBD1	CASSKGTGGFVLAYEQYF	TGTGCCAGCAGCAAGGGGACAGGGGGCTTCGTTTTGGCCTACGAGCAGTACTTC
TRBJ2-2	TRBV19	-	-	CASSFRGFGTGELFF	TGTGCCAGTAGTTTTAGGGGTTTTGGCACCGGGGAGCTGTTTTTT
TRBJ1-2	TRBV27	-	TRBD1	CASSSRTGSNYGYTF	TGTGCCAGCAGTTCCCGGACAGGGAGTAACTATGGCTACACCTTC
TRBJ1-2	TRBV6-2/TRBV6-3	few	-	CASSSRQSWLF	TGTGCCAGCAGCTCCCGACAGTCCTGGCTCTTC
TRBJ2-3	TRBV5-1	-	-	CASSSAPTDTQYF	TGCGCCAGCAGCTCCGCCCCCACAGATACGCAGTATTTT
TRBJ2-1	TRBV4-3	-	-	CASSQDRGRGPMFF	TGCGCCAGCAGCCAAGACAGGGGCCGAGGGCCGATGTTCTTC
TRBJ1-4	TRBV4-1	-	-	CASSQASGATNEKLFF	TGCGCCAGCAGCCAAGCATCAGGGGCAACTAATGAAAAACTGTTTTTT
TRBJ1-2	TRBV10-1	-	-	CASSESEPGQEGYTF	TGCGCCAGCAGTGAGTCCGAACCGGGACAAGAAGGCTACACCTTC
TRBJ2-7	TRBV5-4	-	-	CASSLFRGDEQYF	TGTGCCAGCAGCTTGTTCAGGGGCGACGAGCAGTACTTC
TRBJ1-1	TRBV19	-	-	CASTKRRAGKAFF	TGTGCCAGTACCAAAAGGCGGGCAGGGAAAGCTTTCTTT
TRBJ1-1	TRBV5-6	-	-	CASSLVGAGGEAFF	TGTGCCAGCAGCTTGGTGGGGGCTGGTGGTGAAGCTTTCTTT
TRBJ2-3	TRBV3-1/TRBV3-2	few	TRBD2	CASSQGRTREYF	TGTGCCAGCAGCCAAGGGAGGACTAGGGAGTATTTT
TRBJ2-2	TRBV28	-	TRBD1	CASRDRGSNTGELFF	TGTGCCAGCCGGGACAGGGGATCGAACACCGGGGAGCTGTTTTTT
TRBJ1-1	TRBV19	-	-	CASSITRNTEAFF	TGTGCCAGTAGCATCACCCGGAACACTGAAGCTTTCTTT
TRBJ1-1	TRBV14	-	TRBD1	CASSELNRDRVRRGSLNTEAFF	TGTGCCAGCAGCGAGCTAAACCGGGACAGGGTTCGTAGGGGGTCCCTGAACACTGAAGCTTTCTTT
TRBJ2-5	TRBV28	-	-	CASRFRTQETQYF	TGTGCCAGCAGGTTCCGGACCCAAGAGACCCAGTACTTC
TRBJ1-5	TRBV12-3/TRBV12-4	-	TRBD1	CASSRGYEPQHF	TGTGCCAGCAGCAGGGGGTATGAGCCCCAGCATTTT